This is a list of T cell receptor beta chains from one sample in a study of beta chain features in type 1 diabetes. Here immunoSEQ multiplex PCR was the method, and the copy in TCRdb shows in-frame clones only, minus some. This sample has about 290,000 clones, with around 7.3% found just once. Material: central memory CD4+ T cells from blood. The receptors were sampled from a woman under 30 in good health. The CDR3 runs from the conserved cysteine through the conserved F or W. Each record gives: J gene, D gene, V gene, clone size, CDR3 DNA, CDR3 protein. A D gene is named only where the DNA matches it firmly. Clone sizes are given selectively: once, few, many, or a class where the clone is expanded.

>TRBJ2-7|TRBD1|TRBV7-2|few
TGTGCCAGCAGTCCCCAGGGGGCCCTTCCCTACGAGCAGTACTTC
CASSPQGALPYEQYF
>TRBJ2-7|NA|TRBV7-9|NA
TGTGCCAGCAGCAGCTCTAGCGTCGGCGAGCAGTACTTC
CASSSSSVGEQYF
>TRBJ1-1|NA|TRBV27|NA
TGTGCCAGCAGTCAGCGGGCCGGCGACCCCCTAAACACTGAAGCTTTCTTT
CASSQRAGDPLNTEAFF
>TRBJ1-2|TRBD1|TRBV15|NA
TGTGCCACCAGCAGAACCACAGGGGTCTATGGCTACACCTTC
CATSRTTGVYGYTF
>TRBJ2-1|TRBD1|TRBV2|few
TGTGCCGCGACAGGGCGCAATGAGCAGTTCTTC
CAATGRNEQFF
>TRBJ1-2|NA|TRBV2|NA
TGTGCCACCGTTTCGGGCGGAAACTATGGCTACACCTTC
CATVSGGNYGYTF
>TRBJ2-5|NA|TRBV5-4|few
TGTGCCAGCAGCTTGCCGGGGGCTGAGGAGACCCAGTACTTC
CASSLPGAEETQYF
>TRBJ2-5|NA|TRBV2|few
TGTGCCAGCGGGGGAGGCGAGACCCAGTACTTC
CASGGGETQYF
>TRBJ2-1|TRBD2|TRBV7-2|few
TGTGCCAGCAGCTTGGGACTAGCGGGAACCAATGAGCAGTTCTTC
CASSLGLAGTNEQFF
>TRBJ2-3|TRBD2|TRBV9|few
TGTGCCAGCAGCGTAGCTGGGCGGGGGTTCACAGATACGCAGTATTTT
CASSVAGRGFTDTQYF
>TRBJ1-2|TRBD1|TRBV6-5|few
TGTGCCAGCAATCCCACAGGGGAATATGGCTACACCTTC
CASNPTGEYGYTF
>TRBJ2-7|NA|TRBV27|many
TGTGCCAGCAGTCCACTAGGCAGGGGGAGGGGAAACGAGCAGTACTTC
CASSPLGRGRGNEQYF
>TRBJ2-4|NA|TRBV6-6|few
TGTGCCAGCAGTTACTCGAGTGGGGTTCAGTACTTC
CASSYSSGVQYF
>TRBJ1-2|NA|TRBV18|few
TGTGCCAGCTCAGCGGGGATCAGGGACTATGGCTACACCTTC
CASSAGIRDYGYTF
>TRBJ2-1|NA|TRBV9|few
TGTGCCAGCAGTTCGGGGACTTCAAGTGTCCATGAGCAGTTCTTC
CASSSGTSSVHEQFF
>TRBJ2-2|TRBD2|TRBV19|NA
TGTGCCAGTCAGCGGGGGCCCTGGACCGGGGAGCTGTTTTTT
CASQRGPWTGELFF
>TRBJ1-1|NA|TRBV10-2|NA
TGCGCCAGCAGTGAGCCCAGTCAGGGGAACACTGAAGCTTTCTTT
CASSEPSQGNTEAFF
>TRBJ2-3|TRBD1|TRBV29-1|NA
TGCAGCGCCGATCTCAGGGGGCGCATGGATACGCAGTATTTT
CSADLRGRMDTQYF
>TRBJ1-6|NA|TRBV4-3|NA
TGCGCCAGCAGCCAAGATTTCCGGCTAAATTCACCCCTCCACTTT
CASSQDFRLNSPLHF
>TRBJ1-1|NA|TRBV14|NA
TGTGCCAGCAGCCTTCAAGGGGCTGGCACTGAAGCTTTCTTT
CASSLQGAGTEAFF
>TRBJ2-7|NA|TRBV10-3|many
TGTGCCATCAGTGACAAGGGCTACGAGCAGTACTTC
CAISDKGYEQYF
>TRBJ1-6|TRBD1|TRBV30|NA
TGTGCCTGGAGGAAGACAGGGAGCTCCTATAATTCACCCCTCCACTTT
CAWRKTGSSYNSPLHF
>TRBJ2-3|TRBD1|TRBV28|NA
TGTGCCAGCAGCACTACGGGGACAGGGAGGAGAGATACGCAGTATTTT
CASSTTGTGRRDTQYF
>TRBJ1-1|TRBD1|TRBV19|NA
TGTGCCAGTAGAGGGACAGTCGAAGCTTTCTTT
CASRGTVEAFF